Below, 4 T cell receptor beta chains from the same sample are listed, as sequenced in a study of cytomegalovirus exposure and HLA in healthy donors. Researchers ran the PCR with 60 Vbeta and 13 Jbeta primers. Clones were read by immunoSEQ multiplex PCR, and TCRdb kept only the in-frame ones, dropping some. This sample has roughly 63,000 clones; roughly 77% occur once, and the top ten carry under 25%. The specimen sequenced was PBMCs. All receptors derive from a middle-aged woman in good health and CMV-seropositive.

The CDR3 sequence is CASSAETGTNYGYTF. In DNA form, the CDR3 reads TGTGCCAGCAGTGCCGAGACAGGGACTAACTATGGCTACACCTTC. This chain connects TRBV6-4 to TRBJ1-2, with TRBD1 matching 7 bases. The CDR3 has 15 residues. Germline loops: CDR1 MRHNA, CDR2 SNTAGT. V shed 4 bases, J shed 0 bases, and the junction held 5 bases outside the gene matches.

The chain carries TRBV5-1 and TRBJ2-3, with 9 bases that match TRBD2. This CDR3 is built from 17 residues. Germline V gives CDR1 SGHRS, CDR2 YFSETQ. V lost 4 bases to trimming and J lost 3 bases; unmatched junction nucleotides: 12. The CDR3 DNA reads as TGCGCCAGCAGCGTCCTCGGGCGGGGGGGGAAAACAGATACGCAGTATTTT. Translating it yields CASSVLGRGGKTDTQYF.

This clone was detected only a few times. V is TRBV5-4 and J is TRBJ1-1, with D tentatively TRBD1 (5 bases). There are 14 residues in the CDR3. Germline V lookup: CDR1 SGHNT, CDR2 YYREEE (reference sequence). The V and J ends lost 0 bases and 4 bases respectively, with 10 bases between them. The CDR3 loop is CASSLVGAGTEAFF. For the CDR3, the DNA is TGTGCCAGCAGCTTGGTTGGGGCCGGCACTGAAGCTTTCTTT. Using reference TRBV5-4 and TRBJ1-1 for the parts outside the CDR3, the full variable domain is ETGVTQSPTHLIKTRGQQVTLRCSSQSGHNTVSWYQQALGQGPQFIFQYYREEENGRGNFPPRFSGLQFPNYSSELNVNALELDDSALYLCASSLVGAGTEAFFGQGTRLTVV.

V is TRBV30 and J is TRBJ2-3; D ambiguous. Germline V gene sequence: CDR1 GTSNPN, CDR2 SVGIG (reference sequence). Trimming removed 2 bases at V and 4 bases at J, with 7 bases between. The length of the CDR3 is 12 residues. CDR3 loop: CAWSRSADTQYF. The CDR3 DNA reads TGTGCCTGGAGTAGATCGGCAGATACGCAGTATTTT.